This T cell receptor beta chain derives from a study of T cell responses to AZD1222 COVID-19 vaccine. Broader study findings: A mostly white British donor set with more females was recruited, and clonal diversity was possibly underestimated. Of spike-specific TCRs, nearly half reportedly target regions left unmutated in variants. Baseline serology detected seropositivity in only six AZD1222 recipients.

As regards this clone: Antigen: not known.

Generated by immunoSEQ multiplex PCR, the TCRdb table keeps only in-frame clones and is missing some. The sample consists of over 200,000 clones, roughly 94% of them appearing once. The sequences come from peripheral blood, collected 28 days after the second dose of the MenACWY control vaccine. The clonotype comes from an adult who received the MenACWY meningococcal vaccine as a control.

This chain's CDR3 is CATSDTGGNEQFF. CDR3 in DNA: TGTGCCACCTCGGACACGGGAGGGAATGAGCAGTTCTTC. The chain recombines TRBV7-9 with TRBJ2-1; 8 bases fit TRBD2. The CDR3 is 13 residues long. Germline CDR1 and CDR2: SEHNR and FQNEAQ (reference sequence). Trimming took 10 bases from V and 7 from J; bases not matched to a gene: 9.